These T cell receptor beta chains were read from a single sample in a study of blood T cell repertoires in COVID-19. Here immunoSEQ multiplex PCR was the method, and the copy in TCRdb shows in-frame clones only, minus some. The sample carries roughly 290,000 clones, 80% to 90% recorded once. Sequencing was carried out using PBMCs or T cells enriched from blood (not recorded which). These TCRs come from a man aged 25-40 years who had recovered from COVID-19. Each CDR3 is given with its conserved first and last residue. The D gene is left open where the match is weak. A row's size may be missing; if present it is once, few, many or a size class.

d_gene | j_gene | v_gene | abundance | CDR3aa | CDR3nt
NA | TRBJ2-2 | TRBV11-2 | NA | CASSLNQGKTGELFF | TGTGCCAGCAGCTTAAACCAGGGGAAAACCGGGGAGCTGTTTTTT
TRBD1 | TRBJ1-5 | TRBV19 | NA | CASSAGQGPHQPQHF | TGTGCCAGTAGTGCGGGACAGGGGCCCCATCAGCCCCAGCATTTT
NA | TRBJ1-1 | TRBV2 | NA | CASLQDMNTEAFF | TGTGCCAGCCTACAGGATATGAACACTGAAGCTTTCTTT
TRBD1 | TRBJ2-2 | TRBV2 | NA | CASVQGPGELFF | TGTGCCAGCGTACAGGGGCCCGGGGAGCTGTTTTTT
NA | TRBJ1-4 | TRBV7-2 | once | CASSLGSAGDYEKLFF | TGTGCCAGCAGCTTAGGGTCGGCAGGGGATTATGAAAAACTGTTTTTT
NA | TRBJ2-1 | TRBV5-4 | NA | CASSQLNEQFF | TGTGCCAGCAGCCAACTCAATGAGCAGTTCTTC
TRBD1 | TRBJ1-1 | TRBV4-1 | NA | CASSQDRAAGGYSEAFF | TGCGCCAGCAGCCAAGATAGGGCAGCAGGGGGCTACTCTGAAGCTTTCTTT
NA | TRBJ2-7 | TRBV7-8 | NA | CASSEISPDSPSYEQYF | TGTGCCAGCAGCGAAATCTCCCCGGACAGCCCTTCCTACGAGCAGTACTTC
TRBD2 | TRBJ2-2 | TRBV10-3 | once | CAINGLAGATNTGELFF | TGTGCCATCAACGGACTAGCGGGGGCTACGAACACCGGGGAGCTGTTTTTT
TRBD1 | TRBJ2-1 | TRBV7-8 | NA | CASSLSAGTGFNEQFF | TGTGCCAGCAGCTTATCCGCCGGGACAGGGTTTAATGAGCAGTTCTTC
TRBD1 | TRBJ1-1 | TRBV12-3/TRBV12-4 | NA | CASRQGVTEAFF | TGTGCCAGCCGACAGGGGGTAACTGAAGCTTTCTTT
NA | TRBJ1-2 | TRBV15 | few | CATSRDLGRSNGYTF | TGTGCCACCAGCAGAGATTTGGGCAGAAGCAATGGCTACACCTTC
TRBD1 | TRBJ1-2 | TRBV5-1 | NA | CASSRTGDYGYTF | TGCGCCAGCAGCCGGACAGGGGACTATGGCTACACCTTC
TRBD1 | TRBJ1-3 | TRBV7-6 | many | CASSSGTAGNTIYF | TGTGCCAGCAGTTCCGGGACAGCTGGAAACACCATATATTTT
TRBD1 | TRBJ1-1 | TRBV4-3 | NA | CASSQDSGGTEAFF | TGCGCCAGCAGCCAAGATTCAGGGGGCACTGAAGCTTTCTTT
NA | TRBJ2-2 | TRBV7-8 | NA | CASSLRYREATGELFF | TGTGCCAGCAGCCTCCGTTATAGGGAGGCGACCGGGGAGCTGTTTTTT
NA | TRBJ2-7 | TRBV5-1 | NA | CASSLVPGAYEQYF | TGCGCCAGCAGCTTGGTGCCGGGGGCCTACGAGCAGTACTTC
NA | TRBJ2-3 | TRBV4-2 | NA | CASSLQRTSTDTQYF | TGTGCCAGCAGCCTTCAGCGTACTAGCACAGATACGCAGTATTTT
NA | TRBJ1-2 | TRBV4-2 | few | CASSQVPSSGYTF | TGTGCCAGCAGCCAAGTCCCCTCCTCGGGCTACACCTTC
TRBD1 | TRBJ2-7 | TRBV11-1 | few | CASSRDRGYEQYF | TGTGCCAGCAGCAGGGACAGGGGTTACGAGCAGTACTTC
NA | TRBJ2-5 | TRBV29-1 | NA | CSVGAHGRERGTQYF | TGCAGCGTTGGGGCCCACGGCAGGGAAAGAGGGACCCAGTACTTC